The entry below describes one T cell receptor (beta chain). Germline CDR1 MNHEY, CDR2 SVGAGI. V shed 5 bases and J shed 0 bases, with 13 bases lying between them. This CDR3 is built from 15 residues. With roughly 200,000 irradiated, violet-dye-labeled stimulator cells, roughly 200,000 CFSE-labeled responder cells were plated. Measured with immunoSEQ multiplex PCR; TCRdb has only the in-frame clones, and not every one. The table has roughly 14,000 clones, around a third seen once. The data were taken from a study of graft-versus-host responses after intestinal transplantation. Findings and caveats of the study: Analysis identified GvH clones in recipient marrow, with some appearing first in ileum or blood.

The material sequenced was alloreactive CD8+ T cells from a mixed lymphocyte reaction culture, taken before intestinal transplant. Specified subset: CFSE-low proliferating T cells sorted from roughly 6-day pre-transplant mixed lymphocyte reaction (GvH or HvG direction). This TCR was recovered from a human patient who received an intestinal transplant. The chain couples TRBV6-5 to TRBJ1-1; D call uncertain. CDR3 residues: CASSPSGVMNTEAFF. The CDR3 DNA sequence: TGTGCCAGCAGTCCCTCGGGAGTAATGAACACTGAAGCTTTCTTT.